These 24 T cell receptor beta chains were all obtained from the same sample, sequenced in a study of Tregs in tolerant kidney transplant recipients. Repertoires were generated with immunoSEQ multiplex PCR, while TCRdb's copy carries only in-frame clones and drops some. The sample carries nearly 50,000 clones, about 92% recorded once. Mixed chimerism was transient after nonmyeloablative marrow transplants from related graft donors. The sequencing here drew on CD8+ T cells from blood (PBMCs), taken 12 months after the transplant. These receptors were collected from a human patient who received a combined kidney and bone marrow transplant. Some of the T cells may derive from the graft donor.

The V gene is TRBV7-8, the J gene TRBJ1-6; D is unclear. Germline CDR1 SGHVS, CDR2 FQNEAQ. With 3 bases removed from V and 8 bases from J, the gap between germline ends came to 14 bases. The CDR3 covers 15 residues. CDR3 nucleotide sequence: TGTGCCAGCAGCTTCGGCATAGTAGCCGATTCACCCCTCCACTTT. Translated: CASSFGIVADSPLHF. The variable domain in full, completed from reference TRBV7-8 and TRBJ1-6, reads GAGVSQSPRYKVAKRGQDVALRCDPISGHVSLFWYQQALGQGPEFLTYFQNEAQLDKSGLPSDRFFAERPEGSVSTLKIQRTQQEDSAVYLCASSFGIVADSPLHFGNGTRLTVT.

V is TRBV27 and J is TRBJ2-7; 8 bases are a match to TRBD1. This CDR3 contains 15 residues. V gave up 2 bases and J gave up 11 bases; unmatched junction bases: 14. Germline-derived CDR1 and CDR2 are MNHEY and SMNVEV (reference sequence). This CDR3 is CASSLDRGLLYEKYF. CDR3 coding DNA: TGTGCCAGCAGTTTAGACAGGGGCCTTCTTTATGAGAAGTACTTC.

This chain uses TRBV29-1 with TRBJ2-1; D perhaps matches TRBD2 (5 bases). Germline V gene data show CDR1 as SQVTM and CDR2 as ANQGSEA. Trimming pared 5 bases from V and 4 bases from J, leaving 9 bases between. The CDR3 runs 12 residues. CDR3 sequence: CSVIWTYNEQFF. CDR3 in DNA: TGCAGCGTTATCTGGACTTACAATGAGCAGTTCTTC.

CDR3 amino acids: CASSLGWYPQFGGNQPQHF. The CDR3 nucleotides read TGTGCCAGCAGCCTCGGGTGGTACCCTCAATTCGGAGGCAATCAGCCCCAGCATTTT. This rearrangement joins TRBV5-4 to TRBJ1-5; D is unresolved. V was cut by 4 bases and J by 2 bases, with 25 bases left in between. Germline CDR1 SGHNT, CDR2 YYREEE (reference sequence). The CDR3 totals 19 residues.

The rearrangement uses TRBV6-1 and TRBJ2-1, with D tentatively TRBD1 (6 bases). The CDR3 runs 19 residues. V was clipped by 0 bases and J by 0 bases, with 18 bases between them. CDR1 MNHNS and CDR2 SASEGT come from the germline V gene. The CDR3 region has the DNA TGTGCCAGCAGTGAAGCATCGGGACATATACTCTCCTCCTACAATGAGCAGTTCTTC. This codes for CASSEASGHILSSYNEQFF.

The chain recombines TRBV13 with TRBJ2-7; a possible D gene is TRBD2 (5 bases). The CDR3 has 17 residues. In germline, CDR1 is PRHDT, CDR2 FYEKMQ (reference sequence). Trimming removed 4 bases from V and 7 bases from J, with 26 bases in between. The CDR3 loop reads CASSSDLDLAAGEEQYF. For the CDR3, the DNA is TGTGCCAGCAGCTCTGACTTGGACTTGGCCGCCGGGGAAGAGCAGTACTTC.

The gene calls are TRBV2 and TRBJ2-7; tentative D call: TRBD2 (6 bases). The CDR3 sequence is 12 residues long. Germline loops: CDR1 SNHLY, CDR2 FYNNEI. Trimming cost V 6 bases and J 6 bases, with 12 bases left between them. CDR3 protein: CASRGQGGEQYF. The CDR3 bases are TGTGCCAGCAGGGGTCAGGGAGGCGAGCAGTACTTC.

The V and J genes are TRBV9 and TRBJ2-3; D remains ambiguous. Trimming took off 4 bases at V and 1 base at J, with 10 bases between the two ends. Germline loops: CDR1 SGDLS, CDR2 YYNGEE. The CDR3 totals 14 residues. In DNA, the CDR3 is TGTGCCAGCAGCCCCGAGTTTCGCACAGATACGCAGTATTTT. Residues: CASSPEFRTDTQYF.

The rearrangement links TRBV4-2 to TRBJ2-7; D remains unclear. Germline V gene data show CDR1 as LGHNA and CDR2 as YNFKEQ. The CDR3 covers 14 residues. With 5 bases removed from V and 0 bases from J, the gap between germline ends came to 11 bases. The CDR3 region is CASSSSVNSYEQYF. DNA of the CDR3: TGTGCCAGCAGCTCTTCCGTTAACTCCTACGAGCAGTACTTC.

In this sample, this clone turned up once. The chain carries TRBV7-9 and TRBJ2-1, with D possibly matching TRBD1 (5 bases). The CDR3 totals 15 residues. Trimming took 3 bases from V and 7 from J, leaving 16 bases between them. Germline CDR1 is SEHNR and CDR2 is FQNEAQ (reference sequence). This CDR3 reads CASSFGQGAGNEQFF. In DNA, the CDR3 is TGTGCCAGCAGCTTCGGGCAGGGCGCAGGGAATGAGCAGTTCTTC.

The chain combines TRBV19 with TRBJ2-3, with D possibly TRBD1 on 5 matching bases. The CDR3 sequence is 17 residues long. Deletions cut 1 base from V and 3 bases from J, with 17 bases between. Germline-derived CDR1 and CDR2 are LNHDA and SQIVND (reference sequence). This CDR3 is CASSIVVGRAVTDTQYF. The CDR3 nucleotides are TGTGCCAGTAGTATAGTGGTCGGCAGGGCTGTTACAGATACGCAGTATTTT.

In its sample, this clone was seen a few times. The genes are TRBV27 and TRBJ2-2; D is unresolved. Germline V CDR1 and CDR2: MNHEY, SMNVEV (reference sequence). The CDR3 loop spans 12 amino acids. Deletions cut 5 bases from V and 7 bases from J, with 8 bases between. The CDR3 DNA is TGTGCCAGCAGTCCCCTAAGCGGGGAGCTGTTTTTT. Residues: CASSPLSGELFF.

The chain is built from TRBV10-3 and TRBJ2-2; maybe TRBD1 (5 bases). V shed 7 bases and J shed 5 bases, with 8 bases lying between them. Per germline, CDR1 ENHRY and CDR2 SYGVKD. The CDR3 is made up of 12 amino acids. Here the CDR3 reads CAIKRQTGELFF. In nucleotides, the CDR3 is TGTGCCATCAAAAGACAGACCGGGGAGCTGTTTTTT.

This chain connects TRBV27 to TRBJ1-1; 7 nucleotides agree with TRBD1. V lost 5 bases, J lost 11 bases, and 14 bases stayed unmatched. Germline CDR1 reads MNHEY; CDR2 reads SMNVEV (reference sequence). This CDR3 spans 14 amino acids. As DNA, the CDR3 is TGTGCCAGCAGTCCATTTACAGGGGCCGCAGGGGCTTTCTTT. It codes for CASSPFTGAAGAFF.

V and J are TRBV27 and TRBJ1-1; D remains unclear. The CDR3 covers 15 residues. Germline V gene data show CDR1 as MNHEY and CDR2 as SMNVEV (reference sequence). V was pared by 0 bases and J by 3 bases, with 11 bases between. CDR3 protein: CASSLSAGVHTEAFF. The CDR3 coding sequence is TGTGCCAGCAGTTTATCGGCGGGTGTACACACTGAAGCTTTCTTT.

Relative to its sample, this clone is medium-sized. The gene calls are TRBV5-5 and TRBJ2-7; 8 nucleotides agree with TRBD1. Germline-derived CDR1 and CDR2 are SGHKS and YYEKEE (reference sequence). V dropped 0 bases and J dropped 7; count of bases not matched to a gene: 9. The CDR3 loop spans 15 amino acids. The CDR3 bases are TGTGCCAGCAGCTTGGACAGGGGGTTTACGTGGGAGCAGTACTTC. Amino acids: CASSLDRGFTWEQYF. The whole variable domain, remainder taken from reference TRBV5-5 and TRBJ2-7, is DAGVTQSPTHLIKTRGQQVTLRCSPISGHKSVSWYQQVLGQGPQFIFQYYEKEERGRGNFPDRFSARQFPNYSSELNVNALLLGDSALYLCASSLDRGFTWEQYFGPGTRLTVT.

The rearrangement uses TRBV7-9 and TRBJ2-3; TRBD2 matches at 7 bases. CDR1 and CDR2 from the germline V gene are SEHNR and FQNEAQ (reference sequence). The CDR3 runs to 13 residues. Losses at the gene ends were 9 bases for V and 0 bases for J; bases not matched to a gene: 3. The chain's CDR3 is CASRSGSTDTQYF. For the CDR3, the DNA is TGTGCCAGTCGTAGCGGGAGCACAGATACGCAGTATTTT.

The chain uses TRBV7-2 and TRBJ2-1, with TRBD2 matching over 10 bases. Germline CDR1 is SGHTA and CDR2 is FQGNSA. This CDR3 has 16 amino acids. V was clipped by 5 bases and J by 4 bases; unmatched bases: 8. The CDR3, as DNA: TGTGCCAGCAGCCCGGAGCGGGAGGGCCTTTACAATGAGCAGTTCTTC. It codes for CASSPEREGLYNEQFF.

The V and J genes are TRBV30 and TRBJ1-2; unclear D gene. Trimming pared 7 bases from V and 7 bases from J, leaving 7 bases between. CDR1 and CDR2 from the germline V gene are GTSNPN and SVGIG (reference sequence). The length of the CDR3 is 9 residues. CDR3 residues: CASEGGYTF. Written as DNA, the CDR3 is TGTGCCTCCGAGGGTGGCTACACCTTC.

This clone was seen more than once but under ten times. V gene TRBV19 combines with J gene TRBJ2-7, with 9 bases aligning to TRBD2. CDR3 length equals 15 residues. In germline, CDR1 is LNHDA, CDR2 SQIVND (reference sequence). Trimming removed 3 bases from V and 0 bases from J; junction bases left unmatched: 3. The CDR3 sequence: CASSILAGPSYEQYF. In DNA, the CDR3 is TGTGCCAGTAGTATTCTAGCGGGACCCTCCTACGAGCAGTACTTC.

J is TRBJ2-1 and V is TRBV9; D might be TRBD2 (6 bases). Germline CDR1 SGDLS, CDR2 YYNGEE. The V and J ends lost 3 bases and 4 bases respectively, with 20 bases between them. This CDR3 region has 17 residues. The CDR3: CASSAQPFLAEYNEQFF. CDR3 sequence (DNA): TGTGCCAGCAGCGCGCAACCCTTCTTAGCGGAGTACAATGAGCAGTTCTTC.

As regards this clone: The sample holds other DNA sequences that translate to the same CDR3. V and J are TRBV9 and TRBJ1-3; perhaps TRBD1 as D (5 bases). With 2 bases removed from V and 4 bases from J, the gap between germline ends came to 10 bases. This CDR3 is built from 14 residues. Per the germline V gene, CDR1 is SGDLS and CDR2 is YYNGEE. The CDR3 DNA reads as TGTGCCAGCAGCGTGGGGGGACCCGGAAACACCATATATTTT. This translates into CASSVGGPGNTIYF.

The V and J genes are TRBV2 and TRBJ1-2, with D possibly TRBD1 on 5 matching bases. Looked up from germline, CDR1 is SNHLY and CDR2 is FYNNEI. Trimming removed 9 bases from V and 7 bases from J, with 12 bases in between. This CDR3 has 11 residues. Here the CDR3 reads CARNGGGGYTF. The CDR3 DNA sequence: TGTGCCAGAAATGGGGGGGGTGGCTACACCTTC.

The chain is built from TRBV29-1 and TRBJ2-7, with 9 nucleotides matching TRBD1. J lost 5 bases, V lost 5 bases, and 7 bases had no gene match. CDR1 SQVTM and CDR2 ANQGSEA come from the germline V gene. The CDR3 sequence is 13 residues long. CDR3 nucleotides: TGCAGCGTTATAGGGACAGGGTGGAACGAGCAGTACTTC. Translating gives CSVIGTGWNEQYF.